This T cell receptor beta chain was sequenced during a study of T cell responses to AZD1222 COVID-19 vaccine. Study-level background: Second doses that came at about 4 or about 12 weeks were put together.

Concerning this clone: Its specificity is not known.

Findings of the study overall: Seropositive status at baseline applied to only 6 or 7 AZD1222 recipients. Donors in the cohort were predominantly white British and more often female, and clonal diversity was possibly underestimated.

Assay used: immunoSEQ multiplex PCR; TCRdb lists only in-frame clones, some missing. The repertoire holds under 150,000 clones, with around nine tenths as singletons. V dropped 7 bases and J dropped 3; count of bases not matched to a gene: 5. From germline, CDR1 is SNHLY and CDR2 FYNNEI. The CDR3 is made up of 13 amino acids. This sequence originates from an adult in good health. The sample consisted of peripheral blood, taken on day 0 of AZD1222 vaccination. The chain carries TRBV2 and TRBJ2-5; 7 bases are shared with TRBD2. Written as DNA, the CDR3 is TGTGCCAGCAAGCGGGGACTGGAAGAGACCCAGTACTTC. It encodes CASKRGLEETQYF.